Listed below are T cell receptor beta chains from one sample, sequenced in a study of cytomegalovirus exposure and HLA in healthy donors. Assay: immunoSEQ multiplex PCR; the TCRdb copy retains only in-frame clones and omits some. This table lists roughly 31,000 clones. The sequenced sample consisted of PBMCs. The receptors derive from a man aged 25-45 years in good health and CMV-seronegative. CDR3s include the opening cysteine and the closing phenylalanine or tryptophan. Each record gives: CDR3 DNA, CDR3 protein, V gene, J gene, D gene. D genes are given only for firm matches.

TGTGCCAGCAGCGTAGAGGGACTAGCGATTTACACAGATACGCAGTATTTT	CASSVEGLAIYTDTQYF	TRBV9	TRBJ2-3	TRBD2
TGCGCCAGCAGCCAGAAGACAGGGCCCTACAATGAGCAGTTCTTC	CASSQKTGPYNEQFF	TRBV5-1	TRBJ2-1	TRBD1
TGTGCCAGCAGCATGTCTTACAATGAGCAGTTCTTC	CASSMSYNEQFF	TRBV11-3	TRBJ2-1	NA
TGTGCCAGTAGTTTCGGGACAGTCGGAGAGACCCAGTACTTC	CASSFGTVGETQYF	TRBV19	TRBJ2-5	TRBD1
TGTGCCAGCAGTTTAAGGCTAGCGGGACAAAGTGAGCAGTTCTTC	CASSLRLAGQSEQFF	TRBV28	TRBJ2-1	TRBD2
TGTGCCAGCAGCGTTGGACAGGGGGGACTGAACCCGCAGTACTTC	CASSVGQGGLNPQYF	TRBV9	TRBJ2-7	TRBD1
TGTGCCAGCAGTTACGGACAGGGGATTATGGAAAAACTGTTTTTT	CASSYGQGIMEKLFF	TRBV7-2	TRBJ1-4	TRBD1
TGTGCCAGCAGCGTCGGGGGGCGCGCCCAAGAGACCCAGTACTTC	CASSVGGRAQETQYF	TRBV5-4	TRBJ2-5	NA
TGTGCCAGTACTGTCACAGGGGGCGCGTCCACCGGGGAGCTGTTTTTT	CASTVTGGASTGELFF	TRBV19	TRBJ2-2	TRBD1
TGTGCCAGTAGTCTCCCGGGACAGCGAAACACTGAAGCTTTCTTT	CASSLPGQRNTEAFF	TRBV19	TRBJ1-1	TRBD1
TGTGCCAGCAGCCCCCGGGAGGACTATGGCTACACCTTC	CASSPREDYGYTF	TRBV13	TRBJ1-2	NA
TGTGCCAGCAGTGAAAGGGGACTCGGCGAGCAGTACTTC	CASSERGLGEQYF	TRBV2	TRBJ2-7	NA
TGTGCCAGCTCACCACGTGGCAGGGGCAGCGCCGTAAACACTGAAGCTTTCTTT	CASSPRGRGSAVNTEAFF	TRBV18	TRBJ1-1	NA
TGTGCCGCCAAACGGTCGGGTTTGGATGGCTACACCTTC	CAAKRSGLDGYTF	TRBV6-5	TRBJ1-2	NA
TGCAGTGCTAGTCCGGGGGAGAGGTCTTTCTTT	CSASPGERSFF	TRBV20-1	TRBJ1-1	NA
TGTGCCAGCAGGGGACTAGCGGGGAGCTCCTACGAGCAGTACTTC	CASRGLAGSSYEQYF	TRBV21-1	TRBJ2-7	NA
TGTGCCAGCTCGTCCACAGGGGTGGGGGATCAGCCCCAGCATTTT	CASSSTGVGDQPQHF	TRBV18	TRBJ1-5	TRBD1
TGCGCCAGCAGCTTCCGGGCAGGGCTCCTCGAGCAGTACTTC	CASSFRAGLLEQYF	TRBV5-1	TRBJ2-7	NA
TGTGCCAGCAGCTTCCGGGACACATACACCGGGGAGCTGTTTTTT	CASSFRDTYTGELFF	TRBV5-5	TRBJ2-2	NA
TGTGCCAGCAAACTAGCGGGCCCAGATACGCAGTATTTT	CASKLAGPDTQYF	TRBV13	TRBJ2-3	TRBD2
TGTGCCAGCAGCCCCGGAGGCGGGAGGGTTATTCAGTACTTC	CASSPGGGRVIQYF	TRBV28	TRBJ2-4	TRBD2
TGTGCCAGCTCATTCAGCTCCTACGAGCAGTACTTC	CASSFSSYEQYF	TRBV18	TRBJ2-7	NA
TGTGCCACCAGCAGAGATCGGGGGGGTGGAACCGGGGAGCTGTTTTTT	CATSRDRGGGTGELFF	TRBV15	TRBJ2-2	TRBD2
TGTGCCATCGCCGGACAGGGTTTCCACTATGGCTACACCTTC	CAIAGQGFHYGYTF	TRBV10-3	TRBJ1-2	TRBD1
TGTGCCAGCAGCTTAACGAGGACAGCGAACACCGGGGAGCTGTTTTTT	CASSLTRTANTGELFF	TRBV7-3	TRBJ2-2	NA
TGTGCCAGCAGCCCCCGGGACAGGGAAGTGGAGACCCAGTACTTC	CASSPRDREVETQYF	TRBV11-2	TRBJ2-5	TRBD1
TGTGCCAGTAGTACCCTGGACAGGGCGGGTGGCTACACCTTC	CASSTLDRAGGYTF	TRBV19	TRBJ1-2	TRBD1
TGTGCCAGCAGCTCCCCCACACCCATCTCCTACGAGCAGTACTTC	CASSSPTPISYEQYF	TRBV7-2	TRBJ2-7	NA
TGTGCCACCCACTTTAGACTAGCGGGGGGCTATGAGCAGTTCTTC	CATHFRLAGGYEQFF	TRBV28	TRBJ2-1	TRBD2
TGTGCCAGCAGCTTGACAGCAACTAATGAAAAACTGTTTTTT	CASSLTATNEKLFF	TRBV27	TRBJ1-4	NA
TGTGCCAGCAGTTACCGCGGGGGACTAGCAGACGAGCAGTACTTC	CASSYRGGLADEQYF	TRBV6-5	TRBJ2-7	TRBD2
TGCGCCAGCAGCCAGAGGGGGACAGGGGCCTACAATGAGCAGTTCTTC	CASSQRGTGAYNEQFF	TRBV4-3	TRBJ2-1	TRBD1
TGTGCCACCAAGAGGGAATCGTGGACTGAAGCTTTCTTT	CATKRESWTEAFF	TRBV19	TRBJ1-1	NA
TGTGCCAGTAGTTCCCGGGGGACTGAAGCTTTCTTT	CASSSRGTEAFF	TRBV19	TRBJ1-1	NA
TGTGCCAGCAGCGCCGGGGGGCTTCACGTCTACGAGCAGTACTTC	CASSAGGLHVYEQYF	TRBV5-6	TRBJ2-7	NA
TGTGCTAGCAGCTTAGACAGAAACACTGAAGCTTTCTTT	CASSLDRNTEAFF	TRBV7-7	TRBJ1-1	NA
TGTGCCAGCGTAGGGGGGGACACGACTAGCTCCTACGAGCAGTACTTC	CASVGGDTTSSYEQYF	TRBV28	TRBJ2-7	NA
TGCGCCAGCAGCTACAACACGAACACCGGGGAGCTGTTTTTT	CASSYNTNTGELFF	TRBV5-1	TRBJ2-2	NA
TGTGCCAGCAGTTGGGGGACTAGCGGCTACGAGCAGTACTTC	CASSWGTSGYEQYF	TRBV27	TRBJ2-7	TRBD2
TGCGCCAGAACGGGGAAAAATCAGCCCCAGCATTTT	CARTGKNQPQHF	TRBV23-1	TRBJ1-5	NA
TGTGCGTGGACAGTAAACTATGGCTACACCTTC	CAWTVNYGYTF	TRBV30	TRBJ1-2	NA
TGTGCCAGCGGGAGGCAGTCAAATTCACCCCTCCACTTT	CASGRQSNSPLHF	TRBV5-6	TRBJ1-6	NA
TGCAGTGCTAGACTATCCTCCGAGCAGTACTTC	CSARLSSEQYF	TRBV20-1	TRBJ2-7	NA
TGTGCCTGGAGTGGTAGTCGGACAGGGGGTCACGTAGTCAATCAGCCCCAGCATTTT	CAWSGSRTGGHVVNQPQHF	TRBV30	TRBJ1-5	TRBD1
TGTGCCAGCTCGGCCCTTGATACGGGAACCATATATTTT	CASSALDTGTIYF	TRBV18	TRBJ1-3	NA
TGTGCCAGCAGGGGGGGGGAAAATCAGCCCCAGCATTTT	CASRGGENQPQHF	TRBV4-2	TRBJ1-5	NA
TGCGCCAGCAGTCAATCTAGGCGGCCGGCAAGCGAGCAGTACTTC	CASSQSRRPASEQYF	TRBV23-1	TRBJ2-7	NA
TGTGCCAGCAGCGTGGGACTAGCCTCCAATGAGCAGTTCTTC	CASSVGLASNEQFF	TRBV7-2	TRBJ2-1	TRBD2
TGTGCCAGCTATGCTAACAATGAGCAGTTCTTC	CASYANNEQFF	TRBV6-4	TRBJ2-1	NA
TGTGCCATCAGTGCGTTACAGGGGGCGACTGAAGCTTTCTTT	CAISALQGATEAFF	TRBV10-3	TRBJ1-1	TRBD1
TGTGCCAGCAGCTGGCCGGGACAGGGGGCCGACGAGCAGTACTTC	CASSWPGQGADEQYF	TRBV5-6	TRBJ2-7	TRBD1
TGTGCCAGCATTAGACAGGCGATGGGGTCGGGAAACACCATATATTTT	CASIRQAMGSGNTIYF	TRBV6-6	TRBJ1-3	NA
TGTGCCAGCAGCCCTATGGGTTGGGGAGGGGGGCCAGATACGCAGTATTTT	CASSPMGWGGGPDTQYF	TRBV7-2	TRBJ2-3	NA
TGTGCCAGCAGTTTCCCCGGACAGGGTCTCACCGGGGAGCTGTTTTTT	CASSFPGQGLTGELFF	TRBV27	TRBJ2-2	TRBD1
TGTGCCAGCTCCACTAGAGGGGGACTAGCGGTGATTAATGAGCAGTTCTTC	CASSTRGGLAVINEQFF	TRBV7-9	TRBJ2-1	TRBD2